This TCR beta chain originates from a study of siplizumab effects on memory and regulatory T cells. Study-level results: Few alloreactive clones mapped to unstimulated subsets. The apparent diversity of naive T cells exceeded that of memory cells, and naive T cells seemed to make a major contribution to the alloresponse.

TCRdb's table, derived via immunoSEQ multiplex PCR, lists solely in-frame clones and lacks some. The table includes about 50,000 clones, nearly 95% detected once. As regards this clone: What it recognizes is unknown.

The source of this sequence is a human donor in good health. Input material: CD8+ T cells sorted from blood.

The CDR3 nucleotides are TGCGCCAGCAGCCAAGTAATCCACTACGAGCAGTACTTC. This translates into CASSQVIHYEQYF. This rearrangement joins TRBV4-1 to TRBJ2-7; D is undetermined. There are 13 residues in the CDR3. Germline V lookup: CDR1 MGHRA, CDR2 YSYEKL. Trimming took 1 base from V and 3 from J, leaving 7 bases between them.